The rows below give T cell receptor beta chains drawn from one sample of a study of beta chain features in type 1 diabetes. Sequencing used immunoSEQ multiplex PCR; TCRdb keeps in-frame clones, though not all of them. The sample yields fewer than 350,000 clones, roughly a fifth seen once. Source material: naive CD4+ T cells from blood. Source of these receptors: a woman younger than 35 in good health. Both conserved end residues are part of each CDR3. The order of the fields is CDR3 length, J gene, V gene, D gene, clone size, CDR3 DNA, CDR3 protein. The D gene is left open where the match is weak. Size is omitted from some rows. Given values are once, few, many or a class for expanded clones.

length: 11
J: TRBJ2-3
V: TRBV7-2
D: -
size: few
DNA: TGTGCCAGCAGCTTCGTCGATACGCAGTATTTT
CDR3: CASSFVDTQYF

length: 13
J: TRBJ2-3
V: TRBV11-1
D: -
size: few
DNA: TGTGCCAGCAGCTTTTCCCCCCTGGATACGCAGTATTTT
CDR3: CASSFSPLDTQYF

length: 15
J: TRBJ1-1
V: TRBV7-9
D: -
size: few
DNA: TGTGCCAGCAGCTTACAGGGGCACCAAAACACTGAAGCTTTCTTT
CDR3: CASSLQGHQNTEAFF

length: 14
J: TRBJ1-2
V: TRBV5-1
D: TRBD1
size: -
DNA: TGCGCCAGCAGCTTGAGTCAGGGGGATCCGGGCTACACCTTC
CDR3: CASSLSQGDPGYTF

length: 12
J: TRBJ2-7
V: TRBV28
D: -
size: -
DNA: TGTGCCAGCAGTTTTGCAGCCTACGAGCAGTACTTC
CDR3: CASSFAAYEQYF

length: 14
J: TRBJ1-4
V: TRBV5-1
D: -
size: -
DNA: TGCGCCAGCAGCCTGACAGTGCAGAATGAAAAACTGTTTTTT
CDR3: CASSLTVQNEKLFF

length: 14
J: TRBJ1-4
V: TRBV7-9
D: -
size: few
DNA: TGTGCCAGCAGCTTACAAAAAACAAATGAAAAACTGTTTTTT
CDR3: CASSLQKTNEKLFF

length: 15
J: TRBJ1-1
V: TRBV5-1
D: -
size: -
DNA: TGCGCCAGCAGCTTGGTCGGACAGACGAACACTGAAGCTTTCTTT
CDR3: CASSLVGQTNTEAFF

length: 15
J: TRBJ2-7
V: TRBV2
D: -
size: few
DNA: TGTGCCAGCAGTGACCAAGGACAGTGGAACTACGAGCAGTACTTC
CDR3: CASSDQGQWNYEQYF

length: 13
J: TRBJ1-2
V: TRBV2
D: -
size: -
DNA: TGTGCCAGCAGTGTGGGGGCGATCTATGGCTACACCTTC
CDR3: CASSVGAIYGYTF

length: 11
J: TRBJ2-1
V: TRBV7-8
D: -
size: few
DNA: TGTGCCAGCAGCTTAGGGGGGGTGAGGTTCTTC
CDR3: CASSLGGVRFF

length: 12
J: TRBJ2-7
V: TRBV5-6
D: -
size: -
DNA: TGTGCCAGCAGCTCACAAGGGACAAGGCAGTACTTC
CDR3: CASSSQGTRQYF

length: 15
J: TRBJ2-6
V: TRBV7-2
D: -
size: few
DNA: TGTGCCAGCAGCCGTCGTTTCTCTGGGGCCAACGTCCTGACTTTC
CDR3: CASSRRFSGANVLTF

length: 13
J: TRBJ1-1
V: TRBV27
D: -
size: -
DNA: TGTGCCAGCAGTTTGGGGCAGAACACTGAAGCTTTCTTT
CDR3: CASSLGQNTEAFF

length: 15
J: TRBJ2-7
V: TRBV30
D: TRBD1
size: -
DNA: TGTGCCTGGACGATAACGGGACAGTTAATAGGCGAGCAGTACTTC
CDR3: CAWTITGQLIGEQYF

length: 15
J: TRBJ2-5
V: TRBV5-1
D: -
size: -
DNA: TGCGCCAGCAGCCACAGACAGACCTTACAAGAGACCCAGTACTTC
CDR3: CASSHRQTLQETQYF

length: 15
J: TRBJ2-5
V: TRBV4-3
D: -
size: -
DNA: TGCGCCAGCAGCCAAGATGGGGGGATCCAAGAGACCCAGTACTTC
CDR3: CASSQDGGIQETQYF

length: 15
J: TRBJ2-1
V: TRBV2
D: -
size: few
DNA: TGTGCCACCAGGGGGTCTAGCGGCTCGGGAGGTGAGCAGTTCTTC
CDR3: CATRGSSGSGGEQFF

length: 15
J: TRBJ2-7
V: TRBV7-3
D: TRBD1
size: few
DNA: TGTGCCAGCAGCTCCGGGACAGGGCAGACATACGAGCAGTACTTC
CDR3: CASSSGTGQTYEQYF

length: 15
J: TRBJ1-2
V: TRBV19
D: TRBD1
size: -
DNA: TGTGCCAGTAGCTCTACAGGGGTAAAGGACTATGGCTACACCTTC
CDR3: CASSSTGVKDYGYTF

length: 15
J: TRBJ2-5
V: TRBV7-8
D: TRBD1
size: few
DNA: TGTGCCAGCAGCCAGGACAGGGGTCCCCAAGAGACCCAGTACTTC
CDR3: CASSQDRGPQETQYF

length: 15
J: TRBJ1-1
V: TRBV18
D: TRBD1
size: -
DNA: TGTGCCAGCTCCTTCGGGGGACAGGGCGAGTCTGAAGCTTTCTTT
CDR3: CASSFGGQGESEAFF

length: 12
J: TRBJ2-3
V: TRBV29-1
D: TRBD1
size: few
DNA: TGCAGCGTGACAGGGGGCTCGGATACGCAGTATTTT
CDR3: CSVTGGSDTQYF

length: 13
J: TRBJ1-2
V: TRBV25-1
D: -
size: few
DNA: TGTGCCAGCAGTGATGCAGGGAACTATGGCTACACCTTC
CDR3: CASSDAGNYGYTF

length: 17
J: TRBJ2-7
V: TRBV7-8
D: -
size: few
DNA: TGTGCCAGCAGCTTAAGGGTGCGAGCGGCGAGCTCCTACGAGCAGTACTTC
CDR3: CASSLRVRAASSYEQYF

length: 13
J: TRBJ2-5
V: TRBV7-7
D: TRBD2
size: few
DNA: TGTGCTAGCAGCCCGGGGGGGGGAGAGACCCAGTACTTC
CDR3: CASSPGGGETQYF

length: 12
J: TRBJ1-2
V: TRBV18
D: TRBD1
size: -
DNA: TGTGCCAGCTCACGGGACAGGGATGGCTACACCTTC
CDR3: CASSRDRDGYTF

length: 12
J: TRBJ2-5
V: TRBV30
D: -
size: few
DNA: TGTGCCTGGAGTGGAGGGGGAGAGACCCAGTACTTC
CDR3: CAWSGGGETQYF

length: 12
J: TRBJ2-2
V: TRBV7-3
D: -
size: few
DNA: TGTGCCAGCAGCCTAAACACCGGGGAGCTGTTTTTT
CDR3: CASSLNTGELFF

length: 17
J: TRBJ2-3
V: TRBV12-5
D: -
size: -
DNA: TGTGCTAGTGGTTTGGTACTCCTCCTCCCTAGCACAGATACGCAGTATTTT
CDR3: CASGLVLLLPSTDTQYF

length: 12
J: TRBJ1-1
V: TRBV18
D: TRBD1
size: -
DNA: TGTGCCAGCTCACCGGACAGGGGTGAAGCTTTCTTT
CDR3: CASSPDRGEAFF

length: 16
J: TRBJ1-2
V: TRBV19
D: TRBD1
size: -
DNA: TGTGCCAGCAGTGACCGGGACAGGGGAGGGCTCGGAGGCTACACCTTC
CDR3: CASSDRDRGGLGGYTF

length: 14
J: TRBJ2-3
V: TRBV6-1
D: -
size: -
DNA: TGTGCCAGCAGTGAAAAGAAGGGGCGGGATACGCAGTATTTT
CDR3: CASSEKKGRDTQYF

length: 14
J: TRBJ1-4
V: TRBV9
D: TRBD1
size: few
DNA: TGTGCCAGCAGCGTCGGGACAGGGAATGAAAAACTGTTTTTT
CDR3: CASSVGTGNEKLFF

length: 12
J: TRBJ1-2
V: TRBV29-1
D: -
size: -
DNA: TGCAGCGCGTCGACGACTGACTATGGCTACACCTTC
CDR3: CSASTTDYGYTF

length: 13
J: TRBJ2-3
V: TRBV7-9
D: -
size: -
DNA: TGTGCCAGCAGCTTCCCCGGTACAGATACGCAGTATTTT
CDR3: CASSFPGTDTQYF

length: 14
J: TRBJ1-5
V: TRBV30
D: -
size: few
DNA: TGTGCCTGGAGTCCTCAGTCTAGCAATCAGCCCCAGCATTTT
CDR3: CAWSPQSSNQPQHF

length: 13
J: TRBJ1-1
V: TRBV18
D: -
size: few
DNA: TGTGCCAGCTCACCAATGGGGAGCACTGAAGCTTTCTTT
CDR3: CASSPMGSTEAFF

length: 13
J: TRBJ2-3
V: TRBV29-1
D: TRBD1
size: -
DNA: TGCAGCGTTTCGACAGGGGGGTCAGATACGCAGTATTTT
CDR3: CSVSTGGSDTQYF

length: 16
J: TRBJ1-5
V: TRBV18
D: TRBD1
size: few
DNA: TGTGCCAGCTCACCCGGGACAGTTCGAGGCAATCAGCCCCAGCATTTT
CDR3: CASSPGTVRGNQPQHF

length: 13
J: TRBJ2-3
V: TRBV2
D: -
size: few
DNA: TGTGCCAGCAGTGTATTGAGGGTGGATACGCAGTATTTT
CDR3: CASSVLRVDTQYF